This record looks at one T cell receptor (beta chain) sequence and its context. What it binds is unknown. Using immunoSEQ multiplex PCR, the repertoire was profiled, and TCRdb retains in-frame clones only, with some absent. The sample contains 50,000 to 65,000 clones, roughly 80% of which appear only once. CD4+ T cells specific for antigen were expanded with viral peptide pools by the ViraFEST assay before sequencing. With roughly 10 days of culture completed, CD4+ T cells were isolated. The data originate from a study of vaccination effects on CD4 cells after COVID-19. Study conclusions and caveats: Common cold coronavirus cross-reactivity was shown by only 1 of 255 vaccine-induced clones in healthy vaccinees.

Germline V gene sequence: CDR1 SGHRS, CDR2 YFSETQ. This CDR3 comprises 13 residues. The V end was cut by 5 bases, the J end by 1 base, with 9 bases between. This chain joins TRBV5-1 and TRBJ1-1, with D hard to call. Sequencing used CD4+ T cells from PBMCs cultured with HCoV-229E spike peptides, obtained before COVID-19 vaccination. This sequence was found in a human donor who received a COVID-19 vaccine. This CDR3 is CASSPTTNTEAFF. The DNA for the CDR3 is TGCGCCAGCAGTCCGACAACGAACACTGAAGCTTTCTTT.